These T cell receptor beta chains were read from a single sample in a study of blood T cells in healthy people across ages. MiXCR, run by TCRdb on the 5' RACE reads, gives a single entry per CDR3 protein. The sample consists of roughly 800,000 distinct CDR3 sequences, about 26% of them appearing once. This sample was shared with a second study, whose subject was T cells of mothers and their children.

Sequencing used blood. The receptors were sampled from a boy aged 5-17 years in good health. Both conserved end residues are part of each CDR3. Fields, in order: J gene, clone size, V gene, D gene, CDR3 protein, CDR3 DNA. A D gene is named only where the DNA matches it firmly. Clone size is shown for a subset of rows, as once, few, many or a class of expanded clone.

TRBJ2-4 - TRBV29-1 TRBD1 CSVSDRAGNIQYF TGCAGCGTTTCGGACAGGGCGGGGAACATTCAGTACTTC
TRBJ2-5 few TRBV28 TRBD1 CASSFRTGEETQYF TGTGCCAGCAGTTTCAGGACAGGGGAAGAGACCCAGTACTTC
TRBJ2-1 - TRBV5-1 - CASSLSGVSVQFF TGCGCCAGCAGCTTGTCTGGAGTATCTGTGCAGTTCTTC
TRBJ2-5 - TRBV18 - CASSPNGGRETQYF TGTGCCAGCTCCCCGAACGGAGGGCGAGAGACCCAGTACTTC
TRBJ2-5 - TRBV20-1 - CSARPLSQETQYF TGCAGTGCTAGGCCCCTCTCGCAAGAGACCCAGTACTTC
TRBJ1-1 - TRBV20-1 - CSARAVVEAFF TGCAGTGCTCGAGCGGTTGTCGAAGCTTTCTTT
TRBJ2-7 few TRBV10-3 - CAISRSGAGEQYF TGTGCCATCAGTAGATCCGGGGCTGGCGAGCAGTACTTC
TRBJ2-1 few TRBV3-1 - CASSQGPQGEQFF TGTGCCAGCAGCCAGGGGCCTCAAGGGGAGCAGTTCTTC
TRBJ2-1 few TRBV7-9 TRBD1 CASSPTGTGGSEQFF TGTGCCAGCAGCCCAACCGGGACAGGGGGCAGTGAGCAGTTCTTC
TRBJ2-5 few TRBV20-1 TRBD2 CSARGVRSGGVIQETQYF TGCAGTGCTAGAGGTGTGCGCAGCGGGGGGGTCATCCAAGAGACCCAGTACTTC
TRBJ2-2 - TRBV5-1 - CASGSEKGIGDAGELFF TGCGCCAGCGGGAGTGAAAAAGGGATAGGGGATGCCGGGGAGCTGTTTTTT
TRBJ1-5 - TRBV7-9 TRBD1 CASSTTGGGADISNQPQHF TGTGCCAGCAGCACGACGGGAGGGGGCGCTGATATAAGCAATCAGCCCCAGCATTTT
TRBJ2-7 - TRBV11-1 - CASSKTGYEQYF TGTGCCAGCAGCAAAACAGGATACGAGCAGTACTTC
TRBJ2-2 - TRBV24-1 - CATAGGPNTGELFF TGTGCCACAGCTGGGGGGCCGAACACCGGGGAGCTGTTTTTT
TRBJ2-5 - TRBV6-1 TRBD1 CASSIDREETQYF TGTGCCAGCAGTATCGACAGGGAAGAGACCCAGTACTTC
TRBJ1-4 - TRBV29-1 TRBD1 CSVEGQGGWKLFF TGCAGCGTTGAGGGACAGGGTGGTTGGAAACTGTTTTTT
TRBJ2-7 few TRBV14 - CASSPRTVNEQYF TGTGCTAGCAGTCCGAGGACAGTTAACGAGCAGTACTTC
TRBJ1-1 few TRBV9 - CASSVGRTTEAFF TGTGCCAGCAGCGTAGGGAGGACCACTGAAGCTTTCTTT
TRBJ2-1 - TRBV11-2 TRBD1 CASSFRDRDLDEQFF TGTGCCAGCAGCTTCCGGGACAGGGATTTGGATGAGCAGTTCTTC
TRBJ2-1 - TRBV20-1 - CSARTDAYNEQFF TGCAGTGCTAGAACAGACGCATACAATGAGCAGTTCTTC
TRBJ2-1 - TRBV7-2 - CASSLSGISYNEQFF TGTGCCAGCAGCTTATCCGGGATCTCCTACAATGAGCAGTTCTTC
TRBJ1-2 once TRBV20-1 - CSASREMRLAYGYTF TGCAGTGCCTCCCGGGAAATGAGATTAGCTTATGGCTACACCTTC
TRBJ1-4 - TRBV12-3/TRBV12-4 - CASSLVEVGESGLFF TGTGCCAGCAGTTTAGTAGAGGTCGGGGAAAGCGGACTGTTTTTT
TRBJ2-7 few TRBV5-6 - CASSSDWGRLNYEQYF TGTGCCAGCAGTTCCGACTGGGGACGACTGAACTACGAGCAGTACTTC
TRBJ1-1 many TRBV18 - CASTLDRNTEAFF TGTGCCAGCACCTTGGACAGGAACACTGAAGCTTTCTTT
TRBJ1-4 - TRBV9 - CASSVALGPNEKLFF TGTGCCAGCAGCGTAGCCCTGGGTCCTAATGAAAAACTGTTTTTT
TRBJ2-1 - TRBV9 TRBD1 CASSARDRVYNEQFF TGTGCCAGCAGCGCCCGGGACAGGGTGTACAATGAGCAGTTCTTC
TRBJ1-4 few TRBV7-6 - CASSLEAASGEKLFF TGTGCCAGCAGCTTAGAGGCGGCCAGCGGGGAAAAACTGTTTTTT
TRBJ2-1 few TRBV5-1 - CASSFPDLMSNEQFF TGCGCCAGCAGCTTCCCCGATTTGATGAGTAATGAGCAGTTCTTC
TRBJ2-7 - TRBV28 - CASRGGQKTYEQYF TGTGCCAGCAGGGGGGGGCAGAAAACCTACGAGCAGTACTTC
TRBJ1-6 - TRBV5-1 - CASSLDLGNNSPLHF TGCGCCAGCAGCTTGGATCTGGGAAATAATTCACCCCTCCACTTT
TRBJ1-1 - TRBV20-1 TRBD1 CSARPLGQGTEAFF TGCAGTGCTAGACCCCTTGGACAGGGGACTGAAGCTTTCTTT
TRBJ2-1 - TRBV11-2 TRBD2 CASSSLNRTSGGAVNEQFF TGTGCCAGCAGCTCCCTAAATCGGACTAGCGGGGGGGCAGTAAATGAGCAGTTCTTC
TRBJ1-2 few TRBV7-9 - CASSLETGAPYGYTF TGTGCCAGCAGCTTAGAGACGGGGGCCCCCTATGGCTACACCTTC
TRBJ2-3 few TRBV4-1 - CASSQDGTRTDTQYF TGCGCCAGCAGCCAAGACGGGACTCGCACAGATACGCAGTATTTT
TRBJ2-5 - TRBV12-3/TRBV12-4 TRBD1 CASRSTGGRETQYF TGTGCCAGCAGGTCGACAGGGGGCAGGGAGACCCAGTACTTC
TRBJ2-5 - TRBV11-2 TRBD2 CASSLVRSPRTSGGPETQYF TGTGCCAGCAGCTTAGTCCGATCCCCTAGGACTAGCGGGGGGCCAGAGACCCAGTACTTC
TRBJ1-2 - TRBV7-6 TRBD1 CASSFGLTGVDGYTF TGTGCCAGCAGCTTTGGGCTGACAGGGGTTGATGGCTACACCTTC
TRBJ2-5 - TRBV12-3/TRBV12-4 TRBD2 CASSLAPLAGLRQETQYF TGTGCCAGCAGTTTAGCCCCTCTAGCGGGGTTACGGCAAGAGACCCAGTACTTC
TRBJ2-5 few TRBV18 - CASSLQASLQETQYF TGTGCCAGCTCTCTGCAGGCTAGTCTCCAAGAGACCCAGTACTTC
TRBJ1-4 - TRBV5-1 TRBD1 CASSSGQGTTNEKLFF TGCGCCAGCAGCTCGGGACAGGGGACGACTAATGAAAAACTGTTTTTT
TRBJ2-1 few TRBV6-5 - CASTYVGEQFF TGTGCCAGCACCTACGTCGGTGAGCAGTTCTTC
TRBJ2-5 few TRBV9 - CASSVVGRKEETQYF TGTGCCAGCAGCGTAGTCGGACGGAAAGAAGAGACCCAGTACTTC
TRBJ2-5 - TRBV20-1 - CSARLVGVGETQYF TGCAGTGCTAGATTAGTGGGGGTAGGGGAGACCCAGTACTTC
TRBJ2-4 - TRBV6-2/TRBV6-3 TRBD2 CASSSPLSGRLDIQYF TGTGCCAGCAGTTCCCCACTCAGCGGGAGGCTAGACATTCAGTACTTC